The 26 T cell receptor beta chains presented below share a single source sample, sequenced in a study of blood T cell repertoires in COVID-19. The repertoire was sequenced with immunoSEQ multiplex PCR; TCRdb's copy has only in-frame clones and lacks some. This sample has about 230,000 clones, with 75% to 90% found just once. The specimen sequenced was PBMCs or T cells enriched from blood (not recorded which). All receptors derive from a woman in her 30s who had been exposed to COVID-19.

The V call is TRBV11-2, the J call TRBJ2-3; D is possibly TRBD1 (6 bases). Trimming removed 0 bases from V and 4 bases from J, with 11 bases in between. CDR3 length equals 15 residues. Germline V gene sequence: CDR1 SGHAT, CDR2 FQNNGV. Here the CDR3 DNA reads TGTGCCAGCAGCTTAGACTGGGACACGGCAGATACGCAGTATTTT. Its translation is CASSLDWDTADTQYF.

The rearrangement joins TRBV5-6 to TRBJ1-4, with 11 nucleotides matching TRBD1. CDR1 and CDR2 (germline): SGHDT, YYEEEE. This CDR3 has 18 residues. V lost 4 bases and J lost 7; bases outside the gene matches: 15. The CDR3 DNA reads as TGTGCCAGCAGCCCTTACCCCGGGACAGGGGGAAGAAGTGAAAAACTGTTTTTT. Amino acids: CASSPYPGTGGRSEKLFF.

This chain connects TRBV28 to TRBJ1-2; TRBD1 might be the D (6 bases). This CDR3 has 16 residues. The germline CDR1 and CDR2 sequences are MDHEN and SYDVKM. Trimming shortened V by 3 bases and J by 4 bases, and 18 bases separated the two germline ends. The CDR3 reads CASSFRSQGLSYGYTF. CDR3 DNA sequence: TGTGCCAGCAGTTTTCGTTCGCAGGGGTTAAGCTATGGCTACACCTTC.

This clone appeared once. For the CDR3, the DNA is TGTGCCAGCAGCCCAATCCGGACTAGCGGGACGAACACCGGGGAGCTGTTTTTT. Its protein product is CASSPIRTSGTNTGELFF. J is TRBJ2-2 and V is TRBV5-5; 12 bases align to TRBD2. The CDR3 sequence is 18 residues long. V lost 4 bases to trimming and J lost 0 bases; unmatched junction nucleotides: 7. In germline, CDR1 is SGHKS, CDR2 YYEKEE (reference sequence).

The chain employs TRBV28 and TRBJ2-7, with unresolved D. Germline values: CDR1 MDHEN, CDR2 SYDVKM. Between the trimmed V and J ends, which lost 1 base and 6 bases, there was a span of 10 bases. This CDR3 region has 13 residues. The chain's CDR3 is CASSLFSRTEQYF. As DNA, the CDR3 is TGTGCCAGCAGTTTATTTAGCAGAACCGAGCAGTACTTC.

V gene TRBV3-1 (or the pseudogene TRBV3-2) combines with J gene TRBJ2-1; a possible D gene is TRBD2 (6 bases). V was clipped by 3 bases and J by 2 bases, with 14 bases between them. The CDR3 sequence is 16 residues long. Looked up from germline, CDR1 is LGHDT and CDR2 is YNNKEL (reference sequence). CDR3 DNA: TGTGCCAGCAGCCAGGCCCCTAGCGAGCCCTACAATGAGCAGTTCTTC. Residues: CASSQAPSEPYNEQFF.

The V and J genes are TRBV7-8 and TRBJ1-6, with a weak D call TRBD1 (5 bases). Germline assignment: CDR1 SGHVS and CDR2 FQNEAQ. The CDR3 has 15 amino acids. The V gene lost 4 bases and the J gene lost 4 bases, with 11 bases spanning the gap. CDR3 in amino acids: CASSSRQIYNSPLHF. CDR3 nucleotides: TGTGCCAGCAGCTCCCGACAGATTTATAATTCACCCCTCCACTTT.

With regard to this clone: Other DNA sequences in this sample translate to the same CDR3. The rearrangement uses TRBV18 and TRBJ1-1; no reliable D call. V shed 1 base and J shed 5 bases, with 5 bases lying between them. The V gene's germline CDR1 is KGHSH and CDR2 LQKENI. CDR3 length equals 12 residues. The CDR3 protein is CASSPRETEAFF. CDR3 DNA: TGTGCCAGCTCACCACGTGAGACTGAAGCTTTCTTT.

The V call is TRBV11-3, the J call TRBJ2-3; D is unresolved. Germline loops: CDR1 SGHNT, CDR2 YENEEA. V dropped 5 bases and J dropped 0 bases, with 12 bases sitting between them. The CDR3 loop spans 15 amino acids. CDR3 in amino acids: CASSASGTSTDTQYF. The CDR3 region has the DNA TGTGCCAGCAGCGCGTCGGGTACTAGCACAGATACGCAGTATTTT.

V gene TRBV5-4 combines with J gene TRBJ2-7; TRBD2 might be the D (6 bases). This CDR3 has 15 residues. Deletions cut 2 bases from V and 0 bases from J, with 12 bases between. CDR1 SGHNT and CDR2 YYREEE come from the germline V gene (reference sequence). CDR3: CASSFGSGSSYEQYF. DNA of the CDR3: TGTGCCAGCAGCTTTGGAAGCGGGTCCTCCTACGAGCAGTACTTC.

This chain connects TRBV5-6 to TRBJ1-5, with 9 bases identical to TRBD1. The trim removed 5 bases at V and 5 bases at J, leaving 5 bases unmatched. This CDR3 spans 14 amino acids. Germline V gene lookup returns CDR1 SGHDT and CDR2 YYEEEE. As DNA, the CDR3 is TGTGCCAGCAGTTTGTGGGACAGGGATCAGCCCCAGCATTTT. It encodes CASSLWDRDQPQHF.

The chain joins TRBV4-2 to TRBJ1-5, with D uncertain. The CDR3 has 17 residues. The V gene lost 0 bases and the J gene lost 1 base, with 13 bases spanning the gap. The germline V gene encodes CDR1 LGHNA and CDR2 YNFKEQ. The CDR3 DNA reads TGTGCCAGCAGCCAAGATGGAGGCAGCTCAAGCAATCAGCCCCAGCATTTT. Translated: CASSQDGGSSSNQPQHF.

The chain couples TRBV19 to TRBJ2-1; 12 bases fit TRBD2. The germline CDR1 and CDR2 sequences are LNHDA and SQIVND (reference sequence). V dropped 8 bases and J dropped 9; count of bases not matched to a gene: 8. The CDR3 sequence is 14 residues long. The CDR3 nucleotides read TGTGCCAGTCTTAGGACTAGCGGGAATGGTGAGCAGTTCTTC. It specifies CASLRTSGNGEQFF.

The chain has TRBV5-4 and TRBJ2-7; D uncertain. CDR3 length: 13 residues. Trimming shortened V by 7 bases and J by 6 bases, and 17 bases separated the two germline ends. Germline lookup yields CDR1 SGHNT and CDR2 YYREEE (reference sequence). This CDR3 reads CASGPPIRGEQYF. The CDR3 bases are TGTGCCAGCGGCCCCCCAATAAGAGGCGAGCAGTACTTC.

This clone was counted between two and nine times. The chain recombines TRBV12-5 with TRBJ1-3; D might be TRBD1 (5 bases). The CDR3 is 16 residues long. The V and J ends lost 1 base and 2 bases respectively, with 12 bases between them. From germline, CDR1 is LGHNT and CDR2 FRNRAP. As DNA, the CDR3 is TGTGCTAGTGGTTTGGCACAGGCTTTCACTGGAAACACCATATATTTT. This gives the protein CASGLAQAFTGNTIYF.

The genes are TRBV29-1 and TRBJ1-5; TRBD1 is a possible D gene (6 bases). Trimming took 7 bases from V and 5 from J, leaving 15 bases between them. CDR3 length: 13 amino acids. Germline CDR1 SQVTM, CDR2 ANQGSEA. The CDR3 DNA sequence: TGCAGCGCCGCAGACAGGCCAGATCAGCCCCAGCATTTT. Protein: CSAADRPDQPQHF.

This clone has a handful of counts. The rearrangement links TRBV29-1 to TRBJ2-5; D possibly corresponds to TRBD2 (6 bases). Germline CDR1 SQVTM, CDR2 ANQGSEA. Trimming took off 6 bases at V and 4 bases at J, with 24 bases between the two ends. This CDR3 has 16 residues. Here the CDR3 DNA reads TGCAGCGTATCCCGTTCCGGGAGCCTGGGAGGAGAGACCCAGTACTTC. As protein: CSVSRSGSLGGETQYF. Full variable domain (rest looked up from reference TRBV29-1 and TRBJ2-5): SAVISQKPSRDICQRGTSLTIQCQVDSQVTMMFWYRQQPGQSLTLIATANQGSEATYESGFVIDKFPISRPNLTFSTLTVSNMSPEDSSIYLCSVSRSGSLGGETQYFGPGTRLLVL.

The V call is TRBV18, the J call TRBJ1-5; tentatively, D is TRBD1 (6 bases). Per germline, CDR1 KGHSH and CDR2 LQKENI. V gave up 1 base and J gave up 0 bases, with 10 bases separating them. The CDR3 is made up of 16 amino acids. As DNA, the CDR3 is TGTGCCAGCTCACCACGGTGGACAGCTAGCAATCAGCCCCAGCATTTT. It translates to CASSPRWTASNQPQHF.

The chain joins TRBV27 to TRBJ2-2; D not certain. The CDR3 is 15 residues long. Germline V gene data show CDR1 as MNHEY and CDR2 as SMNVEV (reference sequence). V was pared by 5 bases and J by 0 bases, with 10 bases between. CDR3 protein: CASSLDGANTGELFF. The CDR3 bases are TGTGCCAGCAGTCTTGACGGAGCGAACACCGGGGAGCTGTTTTTT.

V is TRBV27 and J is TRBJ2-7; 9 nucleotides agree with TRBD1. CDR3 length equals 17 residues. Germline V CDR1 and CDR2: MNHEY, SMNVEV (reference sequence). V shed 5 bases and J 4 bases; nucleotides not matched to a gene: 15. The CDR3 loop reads CASSLGRTGGGGYEQYF. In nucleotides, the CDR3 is TGTGCCAGCAGTCTAGGGAGAACAGGGGGCGGCGGGTACGAGCAGTACTTC.

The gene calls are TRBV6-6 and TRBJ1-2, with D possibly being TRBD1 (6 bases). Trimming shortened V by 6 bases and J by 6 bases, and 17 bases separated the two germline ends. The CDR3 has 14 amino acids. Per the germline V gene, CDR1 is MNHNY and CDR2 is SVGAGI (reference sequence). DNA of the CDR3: TGTGCCAGCAGCCTACCACAGGGTGAGGATGGCTACACCTTC. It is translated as CASSLPQGEDGYTF.

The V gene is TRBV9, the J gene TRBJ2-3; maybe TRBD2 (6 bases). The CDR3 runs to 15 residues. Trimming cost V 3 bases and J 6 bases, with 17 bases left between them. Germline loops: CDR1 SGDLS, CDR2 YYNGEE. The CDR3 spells CASSDAGQAHDTQYF. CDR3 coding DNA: TGTGCCAGCAGCGACGCGGGGCAGGCACACGATACGCAGTATTTT.

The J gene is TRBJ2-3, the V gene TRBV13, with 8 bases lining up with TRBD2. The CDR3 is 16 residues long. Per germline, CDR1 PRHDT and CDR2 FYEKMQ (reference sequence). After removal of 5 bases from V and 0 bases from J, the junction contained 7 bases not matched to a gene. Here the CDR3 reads CASSPSGRTSTDTQYF. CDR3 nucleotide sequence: TGTGCCAGCAGCCCAAGCGGGAGAACTAGCACAGATACGCAGTATTTT.

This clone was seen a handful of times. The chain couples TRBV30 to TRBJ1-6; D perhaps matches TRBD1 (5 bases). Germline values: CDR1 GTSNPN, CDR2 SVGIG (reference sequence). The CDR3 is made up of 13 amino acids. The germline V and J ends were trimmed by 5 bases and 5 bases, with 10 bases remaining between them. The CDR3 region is CAWGDSHNSPLHF. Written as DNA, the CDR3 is TGTGCCTGGGGCGACAGCCATAATTCACCCCTCCACTTT.

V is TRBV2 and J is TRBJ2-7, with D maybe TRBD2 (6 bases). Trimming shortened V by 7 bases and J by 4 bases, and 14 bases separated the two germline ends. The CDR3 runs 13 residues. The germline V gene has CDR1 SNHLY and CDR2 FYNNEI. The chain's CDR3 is CASTQGLVYEQYF. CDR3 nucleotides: TGTGCCAGCACTCAGGGACTGGTATACGAGCAGTACTTC. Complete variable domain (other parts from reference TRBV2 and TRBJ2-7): EPEVTQTPSHQVTQMGQEVILRCVPISNHLYFYWYRQILGQKVEFLVSFYNNEISEKSEIFDDQFSVERPDGSNFTLKIRSTKLEDSAMYFCASTQGLVYEQYFGPGTRLTVT.

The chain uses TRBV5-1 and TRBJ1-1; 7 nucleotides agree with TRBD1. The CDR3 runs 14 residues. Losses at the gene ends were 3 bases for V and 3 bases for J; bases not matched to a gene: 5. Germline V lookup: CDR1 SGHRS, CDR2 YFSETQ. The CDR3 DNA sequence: TGCGCCAGCAGCTCGACAGGGAGGTACACTGAAGCTTTCTTT. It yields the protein CASSSTGRYTEAFF.